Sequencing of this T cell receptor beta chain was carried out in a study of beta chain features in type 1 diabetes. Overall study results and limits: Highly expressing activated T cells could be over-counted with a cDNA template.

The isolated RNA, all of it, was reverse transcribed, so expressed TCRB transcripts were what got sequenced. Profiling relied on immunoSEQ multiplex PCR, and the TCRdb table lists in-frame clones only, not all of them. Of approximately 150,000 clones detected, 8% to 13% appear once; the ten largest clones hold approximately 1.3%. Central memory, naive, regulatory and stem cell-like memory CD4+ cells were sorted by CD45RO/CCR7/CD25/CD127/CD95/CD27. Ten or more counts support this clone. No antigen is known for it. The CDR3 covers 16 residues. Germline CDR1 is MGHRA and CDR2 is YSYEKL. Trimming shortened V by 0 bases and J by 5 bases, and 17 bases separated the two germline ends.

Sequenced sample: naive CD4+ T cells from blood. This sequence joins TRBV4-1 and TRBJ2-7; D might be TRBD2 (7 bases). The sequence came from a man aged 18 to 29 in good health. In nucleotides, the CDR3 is TGCGCCAGCAGCCAAGATGGGGGGGCAGGGCCCAACGAGCAGTACTTC. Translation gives CASSQDGGAGPNEQYF.